This TCR beta chain derives from a study of CXCR3-negative and CXCR3-positive naive CD8 T cells. General observations from the study: A higher hydrophobicity marked the TRB CDR3s of CXCR3-positive naive cells versus CXCR3-negative naive cells.

5' RACE with UMI labels generated the TRB cDNA libraries. With the 5' RACE reads reprocessed, TCRdb shows one record per CDR3 protein and no DNA. This repertoire comprises around 60,000 distinct CDR3 sequences; its ten largest clones make up more than 0.45%. The CDR3 covers 16 residues. The germline V gene has CDR1 SQVTM and CDR2 ANQGSEA. Details on this clonotype: The target antigen is unknown.

V and J are TRBV29-1 and TRBJ2-3; checking the TCRdb D call of TRBD2 is not possible without DNA. Sequencing was done on a sample of naive CXCR3+ CD8+ T cells from blood. Sample subset: CD45RO-CCR7+CD27+CD95- naive CD8+ T cells expressing CXCR3 (TNR3+). This sequence originates from a human donor in good health. Some clones in this sample may be carry-over from other donors' samples. The CDR3: CSVHQWGGLYTDTQYF.